A selection of T cell receptor beta chains follows, all from one sample in a study of T cells in Graves' hyperthyroidism and ophthalmopathy. TCRdb independently ran MiXCR on the multiplex PCR reads; one entry per CDR3 protein. This repertoire shows a few hundred thousand distinct CDR3 sequences, around a sixth found once; its top ten account for under 55%. The sequencing sample was made of blood. All receptors derive from a woman aged 50 to 60 with Graves' hyperthyroidism. Both conserved end residues are trimmed from each CDR3.

TRBJ2-2 14 TRBV3-1 ASSQVAGGVTGELF
TRBJ2-5 13 TRBV27 ASRPDIRGREAQY
TRBJ2-2 16 TRBV12-3/TRBV12-4 ASTRAAFLQGLTGELF
TRBJ1-1 9 TRBV30 AWSTAEEAF
TRBJ1-1 9 TRBV28 ASMLNTEAF
TRBJ2-1 15 TRBV5-1 ASSPSTSGGSYNEQF
TRBJ1-2 11 TRBV9 ASSLGPGYGYT
TRBJ1-1 10 TRBV29-1 SVVPELTEAF
TRBJ1-1 9 TRBV20-1 SARAGGEAF
TRBJ1-5 16 TRBV2 ASSWWLGGRDSNQPQH
TRBJ2-5 10 TRBV20-1 SARAAGGIQY
TRBJ1-6 12 TRBV12-3/TRBV12-4 ASKNPTENSPLH
TRBJ1-1 12 TRBV5-1 ASSLTGGSTEAF
TRBJ1-2 15 TRBV7-2 ASSLALDGEDNYGYT
TRBJ1-2 13 TRBV5-1 ASSHPLGRSYGYT
TRBJ2-1 14 TRBV28 ASSSYSGASYNEQF
TRBJ2-7 10 TRBV29-1 SVGPSSYEQY
TRBJ1-1 13 TRBV19 ASSTYDRGNTEAF
TRBJ1-5 13 TRBV6-9 ASSYRQGDNQPQH
TRBJ1-2 12 TRBV7-9 ASSLGRTNYGYT
TRBJ1-5 13 TRBV6-1 ASSEAGGSNQPQH
TRBJ2-1 14 TRBV10-3 AISESGLAGGDEQF
TRBJ2-1 13 TRBV20-1 SASIVGLANNEQF
TRBJ1-4 13 TRBV18 ASSPPGPTNEKLF
TRBJ2-1 12 TRBV14 ASSQSSGALGQF
TRBJ2-7 12 TRBV18 ASVGTASSYEQY
TRBJ2-7 12 TRBV2 ASKSWDRGFEQY
TRBJ1-6 14 TRBV12-3/TRBV12-4 ASSLSPGQYNSPLH
TRBJ1-1 12 TRBV12-3/TRBV12-4 ASRTGEGGTEAF
TRBJ2-1 11 TRBV5-1 ASSLGDRAKQF
TRBJ2-1 10 TRBV4-1 ASSHGANEQF
TRBJ1-1 15 TRBV5-4 ASSQWVGVDRNTEAF
TRBJ2-5 12 TRBV4-1 ASSQPSHQETQY
TRBJ2-7 13 TRBV12-3/TRBV12-4 ASSRDQSPPYEQY
TRBJ1-2 14 TRBV6-1 ASSPQSGGPNYGYT
TRBJ1-5 9 TRBV20-1 SARLGQPQH
TRBJ2-1 13 TRBV18 ASSPPGTSVHEQF
TRBJ1-1 12 TRBV3-1 ASSQESPSKEAF
TRBJ2-1 11 TRBV27 ASRTGAVNEQF
TRBJ2-5 11 TRBV2 ASQRTGGETQY
TRBJ1-1 12 TRBV5-1 ASWRGELNTEAF
TRBJ2-2 14 TRBV30 AWRGVVGDNTGELF
TRBJ1-2 12 TRBV28 ASSSGQGTYGYT
TRBJ2-3 11 TRBV7-9 ASSLFPGDTQY
TRBJ1-2 11 TRBV28 ASSLDTGESYT
TRBJ1-5 13 TRBV10-3 ASKGGADSNQPQH
TRBJ1-1 12 TRBV5-1 ASSLGILNTEAF
TRBJ1-6 15 TRBV27 ASRTPGFSSYNSPLH
TRBJ1-4 13 TRBV5-1 ASSLAGTGQEKLF
TRBJ1-2 12 TRBV3-1 ASSLMGQSYGYT
TRBJ1-1 12 TRBV10-3 AISESDGDTEAF
TRBJ2-1 12 TRBV20-1 SAREVRLANEQF
TRBJ1-1 12 TRBV12-5 ASGHGGANTEAF